This T cell receptor beta chain was captured in a study of shared clonotypes between healthy human individuals. Study-wide points: Measured sharing among donors was expected to vary with sequencing depth. Larger estimated richness was generally seen in naive subsets than in memory subsets.

The germline V gene has CDR1 GTSNPN and CDR2 SVGIG (reference sequence). CDR3 length: 15 residues. After removal of 3 bases from V and 4 bases from J, the junction contained 9 bases not matched to a gene. Worth noting for this clone: What it binds is not known.

Sorted-subset replicate PCRs used about 200 ng of genomic DNA. This amount corresponded to about 30,000 T cell genomes. Profiled with immunoSEQ multiplex PCR; TCRdb holds only in-frame clones, not every one. Seen here are 1,100,000 or so clones, more than 75% observed once, and the top ten hold 0.5% to 0.6%. The TCR was taken from a man aged 18 to 29 in good health. Some clones in this sample may be carry-over from other donors' samples. The rearrangement joins TRBV30 to TRBJ2-1, with 7 bases identical to TRBD2. Specimen: memory CD4+ T cells from PBMCs. Sample subset: CD45RA-negative fraction. Here the CDR3 reads CAWRRGAGYYNEQFF. In DNA, the CDR3 is TGTGCCTGGAGGCGGGGAGCGGGATATTACAATGAGCAGTTCTTC.